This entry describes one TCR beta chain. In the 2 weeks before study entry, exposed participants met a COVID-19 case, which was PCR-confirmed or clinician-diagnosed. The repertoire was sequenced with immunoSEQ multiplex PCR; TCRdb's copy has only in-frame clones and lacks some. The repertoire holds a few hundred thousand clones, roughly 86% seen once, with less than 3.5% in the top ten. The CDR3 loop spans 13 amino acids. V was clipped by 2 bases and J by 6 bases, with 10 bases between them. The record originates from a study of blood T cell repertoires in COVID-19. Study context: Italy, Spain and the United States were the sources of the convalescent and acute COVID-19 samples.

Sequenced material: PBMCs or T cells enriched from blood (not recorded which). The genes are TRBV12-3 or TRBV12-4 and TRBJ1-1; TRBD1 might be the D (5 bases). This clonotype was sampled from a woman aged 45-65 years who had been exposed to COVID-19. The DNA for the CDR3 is TGTGCCAGCAGTTTATGGGGGGTACCTGAAGCTTTCTTT. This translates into CASSLWGVPEAFF.